A single sample is the source of the 2 T cell receptor beta chains below, sequenced in a study of blood T cell repertoires in COVID-19. Measured with immunoSEQ multiplex PCR; TCRdb has only the in-frame clones, and not every one. The table includes 30,000 to 45,000 clones, more than 85% detected once. The specimen was peripheral blood. The receptors here all came from a man between 65 and 79 years old with acute or convalescent COVID-19.

The chain uses TRBV4-1 and TRBJ1-2; tentatively, D is TRBD1 (5 bases). CDR1 is MGHRA and CDR2 is YSYEKL in the germline V gene. There are 15 residues in the CDR3. V lost 2 bases to trimming and J lost 2 bases, with 12 bases between them. The CDR3 nucleotides read TGCGCCAGCAGCCAATACCTCGACAGAAACTATGGCTACACCTTC. Translation: CASSQYLDRNYGYTF.

V usage is TRBV19 and J usage is TRBJ1-4; tentatively, D is TRBD1 (5 bases). V gave up 6 bases and J gave up 0 bases, with 11 bases separating them. In germline, CDR1 is LNHDA, CDR2 SQIVND (reference sequence). CDR3 size: 15 residues. DNA for the CDR3: TGTGCCAGTAGGGGACTGGGAGCAACTAATGAAAAACTGTTTTTT. This gives the protein CASRGLGATNEKLFF.